These T cell receptor beta chains were read from a single sample in a study of CD8 T cells in Susac syndrome. Each CDR3 protein gets one entry after TCRdb re-called the immunoSEQ multiplex PCR reads with MiXCR. Of about 120,000 distinct CDR3 sequences listed, 96% are singletons. Sequencing was performed on CD4+ T cells from PBMCs. All receptors come from a human donor with Susac syndrome. The CDR3 runs from the conserved cysteine through the conserved F or W. D genes are given only for firm matches. Part of the rows lack a size; the others show once, few, many or a class for expanded clones.

TRBJ2-7	NA	TRBV20-1	12	NA	TGCAGTGCTAGAACCACGACTAGTCGGGAGTACTTC	CSARTTTSREYF
TRBJ2-7	NA	TRBV29-1	14	TRBD1	TGCAGCGTCTACCGGATGGGACAGGGCTACGAGCAGTACTTC	CSVYRMGQGYEQYF
TRBJ2-7	NA	TRBV6-2/TRBV6-3	13	NA	TGTGCCAGCAGTGTCGAGAGACGCCACGAGCAGTACTTC	CASSVERRHEQYF
TRBJ1-1	once	TRBV30	12	NA	TGTGCCTGGAGTGTGAGAGCCACTGAAGCTTTCTTT	CAWSVRATEAFF
TRBJ1-2	NA	TRBV18	14	NA	TGTGCCAGCTCACCACCGATCGCAGGGGAGAGCTACACCTTC	CASSPPIAGESYTF
TRBJ2-6	NA	TRBV3-1	16	NA	TGTGCCAGCAGCCACACCTACAGGGCTGGGGCCAACGTCCTGACTTTC	CASSHTYRAGANVLTF
TRBJ2-3	NA	TRBV20-1	15	TRBD1	TGCAGTGCTAGAGCGGGACAGGGGGACACAGATACGCAGTATTTT	CSARAGQGDTDTQYF
TRBJ2-1	NA	TRBV20-1	12	NA	TGCAGTGCTCTTAAAGGAAACAATGAGCAGTTCTTC	CSALKGNNEQFF
TRBJ2-1	NA	TRBV20-1	13	NA	TGCAGTGCTCTGGGGCAACGGGCCAATGAGCAGTTCTTC	CSALGQRANEQFF
TRBJ2-7	NA	TRBV30	16	TRBD2	TGTGCCTGGAGTGTAAGGCTAGCGGGGATCTCCTACGAGCAGTACTTC	CAWSVRLAGISYEQYF
TRBJ2-5	NA	TRBV6-5	12	NA	TGTGCCAGCAGTTCCCTCCCGGAGACCCAGTACTTC	CASSSLPETQYF
TRBJ2-7	once	TRBV20-1	13	TRBD2	TGCAGTGCTAGTCTAGCGGGAGTGGACGAGCAGTACTTC	CSASLAGVDEQYF
TRBJ2-4	NA	TRBV28	14	TRBD1	TGTGCCAGCAGCGGGGCAGGGGGCAAAAACATTCAGTACTTC	CASSGAGGKNIQYF
TRBJ2-5	NA	TRBV5-1	16	NA	TGCGCCAGCAGCTTGGTTGGGGGAAAGGGCCAAGAGACCCAGTACTTC	CASSLVGGKGQETQYF
TRBJ2-7	NA	TRBV15	15	TRBD1	TGTGCCACCAGCAGAAGACAGGGGTCTTCCTACGAGCAGTACTTC	CATSRRQGSSYEQYF
TRBJ2-2	NA	TRBV12-3/TRBV12-4	13	NA	TGTGCCAGCAGACTGACAGGCACCGGGGAGCTGTTTTTT	CASRLTGTGELFF
TRBJ1-1	once	TRBV14	13	NA	TGTGCCAGCAGCCAACAGGCGAACACTGAAGCTTTCTTT	CASSQQANTEAFF
TRBJ1-2	NA	TRBV6-1	15	NA	TGTGCCAGCAGTAACCTCGGGGTTCTACTTCGTGGCTACACCTTC	CASSNLGVLLRGYTF
TRBJ2-6	NA	TRBV28	15	NA	TGTGCCAGCAGTTTAGGGCAATCTGGGGCCAACGTCCTGACTTTC	CASSLGQSGANVLTF
TRBJ2-5	NA	TRBV5-1	15	TRBD2	TGCGCCAGCAGCTCCCTGGCAGCGCGGGAGGGAGACCAGTACTTC	CASSSLAAREGDQYF
TRBJ2-1	once	TRBV12-3/TRBV12-4	15	TRBD2	TGTGCCAGCAGTTTACGCGGGGACTACTACAATGAGCAGTTCTTC	CASSLRGDYYNEQFF
TRBJ1-5	NA	TRBV20-1	14	TRBD1	TGCAGTGCTAGACCCGGGACAGTTATTCAGCCCCAGCATTTT	CSARPGTVIQPQHF
TRBJ1-2	NA	TRBV5-6	12	TRBD1	TGTGCCAGCAGCCAGGGACAGGATGGCTACACCTTC	CASSQGQDGYTF
TRBJ1-5	NA	TRBV18	13	NA	TGTGCCAGCTCACCACGCCGCAATCAGCCCCAGCATTTT	CASSPRRNQPQHF
TRBJ2-6	NA	TRBV28	14	NA	TGTGCCAGCAGTTTGACCTCTGGGGCCAACGTCCTGACTTTC	CASSLTSGANVLTF
TRBJ2-1	NA	TRBV12-3/TRBV12-4	12	NA	TGTGCCAGCACGACCAAGGGGAATGAGCAGTTCTTC	CASTTKGNEQFF
TRBJ2-6	NA	TRBV7-2	19	TRBD2	TGTGCCAGCAGCCCCACCGGGACTAGCGTAATGTCTGGGGCCAACGTCCTGACTTTC	CASSPTGTSVMSGANVLTF
TRBJ2-5	NA	TRBV29-1	15	NA	TGCAGCGTCCGTCCCCGGGATTTGTACCAAGAGACCCAGTACTTC	CSVRPRDLYQETQYF
TRBJ2-1	NA	TRBV2	11	NA	TGTGCCAGCAAAGGGAACAATGAGCAGTTCTTC	CASKGNNEQFF
TRBJ2-1	NA	TRBV7-2	13	NA	TGTGCCAGCAGCGGGAGTACTTACAATGAGCAGTTCTTC	CASSGSTYNEQFF
TRBJ2-1	NA	TRBV19	14	NA	TGTGCCAGTACCGACAACCATCTCTACAATGAGCAGTTCTTC	CASTDNHLYNEQFF
TRBJ2-6	NA	TRBV3-1	18	TRBD2	TGTGCCAGCAGGGAGTCGGGACTAGGGGTACCTGGGGCCAACGTCCTGACTTTC	CASRESGLGVPGANVLTF
TRBJ2-3	NA	TRBV29-1	13	NA	TGCAGCGTTGCTCCCTCGAACACAGATACGCAGTATTTT	CSVAPSNTDTQYF
TRBJ1-2	NA	TRBV9	11	NA	TGTGCCACCGGAGGGAACTATGGCTACACCTTC	CATGGNYGYTF
TRBJ1-4	NA	TRBV30	14	TRBD1	TGTGCCTGGAGTACAGGGGGCGTTGATGAAAAACTGTTTTTT	CAWSTGGVDEKLFF